A selection of T cell receptor beta chains follows, all from one sample in a study of T cells in Graves' hyperthyroidism and ophthalmopathy. TCRdb itself ran the multiplex PCR reads through MiXCR, one entry per CDR3 protein. The sample consists of roughly 170,000 distinct CDR3 sequences, approximately 15% of them appearing once. Sequenced input: blood. All receptors derive from a woman aged 50 to 60 with Graves' hyperthyroidism. Both conserved end residues are part of each CDR3. The D gene is left open where the match is weak. The listing skips clone size in some rows; elsewhere it reads once, few, many or a size class.

TGTGCCAGCAGCTCAGGGATAAACACCATATATTTT CASSSGINTIYF TRBV7-6 NA TRBJ1-3 NA
TGTGCCAGCAGGAGACACGAGCAGCCCCAGCATTTT CASRRHEQPQHF TRBV12-3/TRBV12-4 NA TRBJ1-5 once
TGTGCCTGGAGTGTATCAGGGGAGAACACTGAAGCTTTCTTT CAWSVSGENTEAFF TRBV30 NA TRBJ1-1 NA
TGTGCCAGCTCACCACGGACAGTCATGGATAGCAATCAGCCCCAGCATTTT CASSPRTVMDSNQPQHF TRBV18 NA TRBJ1-5 few
TGTGCCAGCAGCTTGGAGATCTACGAGCAGTACTTC CASSLEIYEQYF TRBV5-6 NA TRBJ2-7 few
TGTGCCAGCAGTTACTCGAGGGCCCAGGGGGGGGCAGATACGCAGTATTTT CASSYSRAQGGADTQYF TRBV6-5 NA TRBJ2-3 many
TGCAGTGCTAGAGGTGGACACGCGATTGGTGAGCAGTTCTTC CSARGGHAIGEQFF TRBV20-1 NA TRBJ2-1 NA
TGTGCCAGCAGCCCGACAGGACCTTATGGCTACACCTTC CASSPTGPYGYTF TRBV7-2 NA TRBJ1-2 many
TGTGCCAGCACCCCAGCCCACGGGGGCCGCGATGGCTACACCTTC CASTPAHGGRDGYTF TRBV6-1 NA TRBJ1-2 many
TGTGCCAGCAGCCAGGGACTAGCGGGGGTCAATGAGCAGTTCTTC CASSQGLAGVNEQFF TRBV7-2 TRBD2 TRBJ2-1 NA
TGTGCCAGCAGCTGGGGAGGGTCGGTAGAGACCCAGTACTTC CASSWGGSVETQYF TRBV28 TRBD2 TRBJ2-5 NA
TGCAGTGCTAGAGTAGCGGGAGACACCGGGGAGCTGTTTTTT CSARVAGDTGELFF TRBV20-1 TRBD2 TRBJ2-2 NA
TGTGCCAGCAGCCCAACTAGCGGGGGGGCCGTAAATACGCAGTATTTT CASSPTSGGAVNTQYF TRBV9 TRBD2 TRBJ2-3 many
TGTGCCAGCTCACCAAATTCGGCAATCGTGAACACTGAAGCTTTCTTT CASSPNSAIVNTEAFF TRBV18 NA TRBJ1-1 many
TGTGCCAGCAGCTTAGTCCAGAGCCTCCATTCACCCCTCCACTTT CASSLVQSLHSPLHF TRBV11-2 NA TRBJ1-6 NA
TGTGCCAGCAGCTTCGGGACAGGGGGTGAAGCTTTCTTT CASSFGTGGEAFF TRBV7-6 TRBD1 TRBJ1-1 NA
TGTGCCAGCAGCTTGCAGAGTTATCAGCCCCAGCATTTT CASSLQSYQPQHF TRBV5-8 NA TRBJ1-5 many
TGTGCCAGTAGTGCCGGGACGGTCTACGAGCAGTACTTC CASSAGTVYEQYF TRBV19 NA TRBJ2-7 many
TGTGCCAGCGTCATCCGGGCGGGCTCCGAGTACAATGAGCAGTTCTTC CASVIRAGSEYNEQFF TRBV7-9 NA TRBJ2-1 many
TGTGCCAGCACCCCGGGGCCACAAGAGACCCAGTACTTC CASTPGPQETQYF TRBV5-4 NA TRBJ2-5 many
TGCAGCGTTGTTGGGACTTCTGGCTACACCTTC CSVVGTSGYTF TRBV29-1 NA TRBJ1-2 many
TGTGCCAGCACTAAGAGACCTGAGACGGTTATGGGCTCCGAGCAGTACTTC CASTKRPETVMGSEQYF TRBV6-1 NA TRBJ2-7 NA
TGTGCCAGCACCCATCCTCGGGGACCGAACACTGAAGCTTTCTTT CASTHPRGPNTEAFF TRBV6-4 NA TRBJ1-1 many
TGTGCCAGCAGTTTCGCAGGCGCCTTGGAATATGAAAAACTGTTTTTT CASSFAGALEYEKLFF TRBV12-3/TRBV12-4 NA TRBJ1-4 many
TGTGCCACCAGTGAAGGGGATAGTGGGACCCAGTACTTC CATSEGDSGTQYF TRBV24-1 NA TRBJ2-5 NA
TGTGCCAGCAGCAATACCCTAACAGACAGCACACCTAATGAAAAACTGTTTTTT CASSNTLTDSTPNEKLFF TRBV5-6 NA TRBJ1-4 NA
TGTGCCAGCTCAGGATTCGGCGAAAAACTGTTTTTT CASSGFGEKLFF TRBV18 NA TRBJ1-4 many
TGTGCCAGCAGTGAACAGGGGGGTGGGTCCTACGAGCAGTACTTC CASSEQGGGSYEQYF TRBV6-1 NA TRBJ2-7 many
TGCAGTGCTACCGAAGGGGACAGGCCCTATAATTCACCCCTCCACTTT CSATEGDRPYNSPLHF TRBV20-1 TRBD1 TRBJ1-6 many
TGTGCCAGCACCTCTCCCCCGGGACAGGGGTTGAATGAGCAGTTCTTC CASTSPPGQGLNEQFF TRBV6-1 TRBD1 TRBJ2-1 many
TGTGCCAGCAGCGATTCGAGACAGTGGGCTTCACCCCTCCACTTT CASSDSRQWASPLHF TRBV9 NA TRBJ1-6 NA
TGTGCCAGCAGTACAACGACAGGCTATGGCTACACCTTC CASSTTTGYGYTF TRBV28 NA TRBJ1-2 many
TGTGCCAGCAGCTTAGATGCTAGCGTCCATGAGCAGTTCTTC CASSLDASVHEQFF TRBV11-2 NA TRBJ2-1 many
TGCAGCGTTGAATCAAACTACGAGCAGTACTTC CSVESNYEQYF TRBV29-1 NA TRBJ2-7 NA
TGTGCCAGCAGCTTAACGGCTAGCGGGGTGGATACGCAGTATTTT CASSLTASGVDTQYF TRBV7-2 TRBD2 TRBJ2-3 many
TGCAGTTCAACGGGACTAGCGGGGGTAGAGACCCAGTACTTC CSSTGLAGVETQYF TRBV20-1 TRBD2 TRBJ2-5 many
TGTGCCAGCAGCTTAGCGGTGTGGGCTGGGGACACCGGGGAGCTGTTTTTT CASSLAVWAGDTGELFF TRBV7-2 NA TRBJ2-2 many
TGTGCCAGCAGTCCAGCCGGGACTTTAACCTACGAGCAGTACTTC CASSPAGTLTYEQYF TRBV28 NA TRBJ2-7 many
TGCAGCGTTGAAAACAGGGGGCGGGTGACTGAAGCTTTCTTT CSVENRGRVTEAFF TRBV29-1 TRBD1 TRBJ1-1 many
TGTGCCAGCAGGCCCGGATCCACCAATTCACCCCTCCACTTT CASRPGSTNSPLHF TRBV12-3/TRBV12-4 NA TRBJ1-6 many
TGCGCCAGCAGCTTCGGGACGATCGGAAACACCATATATTTT CASSFGTIGNTIYF TRBV5-1 NA TRBJ1-3 few
TGTGCCAGCAGCCTACAGGGAAGGTTCACTGAAGCTTTCTTT CASSLQGRFTEAFF TRBV12-3/TRBV12-4 NA TRBJ1-1 many
TGTGCCAGCAGCTCGTCAGAAAACATTCAGTACTTC CASSSSENIQYF TRBV7-2 NA TRBJ2-4 many
TGTGCCAGCAGGCAGGGATATTCACCCCTCCACTTT CASRQGYSPLHF TRBV6-2/TRBV6-3 NA TRBJ1-6 many
TGTGCCAGCAGTTTAGGGGGATCTTTTGAAAAACTGTTTTTT CASSLGGSFEKLFF TRBV28 NA TRBJ1-4 many
TGTGCCAGCAGTTATTTTGCGGGAGGCCCCTACGAGCAGTACTTC CASSYFAGGPYEQYF TRBV6-9 TRBD2 TRBJ2-7 NA
TGTGCCAGCACCCTGTGGCAGGGGGCCCTGGAGCAGTACTTC CASTLWQGALEQYF TRBV5-6 TRBD1 TRBJ2-7 many
TGTGCCAGCAGTTTAATTGGGACAGGGGGTGGAGCTTTCTTT CASSLIGTGGGAFF TRBV27 TRBD1 TRBJ1-1 many
TGTGCCAGCAGTGAAAGACACCCCAAGATCCACGAGCAGTACTTC CASSERHPKIHEQYF TRBV2 NA TRBJ2-7 many
TGTGCCAGCAGCTTAGCTTATGGGACAGGGCGAAATTATAATTCACCCCTCCACTTT CASSLAYGTGRNYNSPLHF TRBV7-9 TRBD1 TRBJ1-6 NA
TGTGCCAGCAGCCATCATACGGGGGGCGGTAATGAGCAGTTCTTC CASSHHTGGGNEQFF TRBV3-1 NA TRBJ2-1 many
TGTGCCAGCAGTTACGTCAGCAACTACGAGCAGTACTTC CASSYVSNYEQYF TRBV6-2/TRBV6-3 NA TRBJ2-7 many
TGTGCCAGCTCACTGTTGGTAGCAGATACGCAGTATTTT CASSLLVADTQYF TRBV18 NA TRBJ2-3 NA
TGTGCCAGCAGCTTACAGACTAGCGGGACGGGTGAGCAGTTCTTC CASSLQTSGTGEQFF TRBV7-8 TRBD2 TRBJ2-1 NA
TGTGCCAGCAGCCTAGGGGGGCCTCTACCCAATGAGCAGTTCTTC CASSLGGPLPNEQFF TRBV7-9 NA TRBJ2-1 few
TGTGCCAGCAGCTACGTAGGAGGGTCTGGGGTCAAAAAGACCCAGTACTTC CASSYVGGSGVKKTQYF TRBV12-3/TRBV12-4 NA TRBJ2-5 medium-sized
TGTGCCAGCTCTCCCTCGCGGGGCTCCAATGAGCAGTTCTTC CASSPSRGSNEQFF TRBV18 NA TRBJ2-1 NA
TGCGCCAGCAGCCCTGGAGAGGGGACGGTGGGTGAGCAGTTCTTC CASSPGEGTVGEQFF TRBV4-1 NA TRBJ2-1 few
TGTGCCAGCAGTCCCTCGACAGGGATCGAGCAGTACTTC CASSPSTGIEQYF TRBV12-3/TRBV12-4 TRBD1 TRBJ2-7 many